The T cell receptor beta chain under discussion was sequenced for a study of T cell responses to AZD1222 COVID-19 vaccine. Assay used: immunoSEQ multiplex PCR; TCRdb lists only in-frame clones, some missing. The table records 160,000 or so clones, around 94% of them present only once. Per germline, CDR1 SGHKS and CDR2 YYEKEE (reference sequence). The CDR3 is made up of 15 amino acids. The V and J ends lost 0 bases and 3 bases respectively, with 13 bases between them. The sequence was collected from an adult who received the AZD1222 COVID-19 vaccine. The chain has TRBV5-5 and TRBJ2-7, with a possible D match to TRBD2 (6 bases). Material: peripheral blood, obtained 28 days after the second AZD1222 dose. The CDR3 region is CASSLAAGRDYEQYF. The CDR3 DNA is TGTGCCAGCAGCTTGGCCGCGGGACGGGACTACGAGCAGTACTTC.